This T cell receptor beta chain originates from a study of blood T cell repertoires in COVID-19. Trimming pared 0 bases from V and 8 bases from J, leaving 19 bases between. Germline loops: CDR1 LNHNV, CDR2 YYDKDF (reference sequence). The CDR3 has 16 residues. The method was immunoSEQ multiplex PCR; TCRdb's version includes in-frame clones alone and lacks a portion of them. The sample lists tens of thousands of clones; 81% were seen once. The sample comprised peripheral blood. The rearrangement uses TRBV15 and TRBJ1-2, with a tentative D call TRBD1 (5 bases). This clonotype originated in a woman older than 75 with active or convalescent COVID-19. The CDR3 protein is CATSRDMGGVLGGYTF. The DNA of the CDR3 is TGTGCCACCAGCAGAGATATGGGGGGTGTTTTGGGCGGCTACACCTTC.